This T cell receptor beta chain came from a study of T cell responses to AZD1222 COVID-19 vaccine. Notes on the study in general: All repertoire sampling was performed exclusively after the peak T cell response. At baseline, seropositivity was found in only six AZD1222 recipients.

In germline, CDR1 is SNHLY, CDR2 FYNNEI. V dropped 6 bases and J dropped 2 bases, with 14 bases sitting between them. CDR3 length equals 15 residues. A note on this clone: Antigen specificity is unknown.

Profiling relied on immunoSEQ multiplex PCR, and the TCRdb table lists in-frame clones only, not all of them. The sample holds roughly 79,000 clones, about 91% seen once. This chain links TRBV2 with TRBJ2-1, with a possible D match to TRBD1 (7 bases). This specimen was peripheral blood, taken on day 0 of MenACWY control vaccination. This TCR came from an adult in good health. The CDR3 loop reads CASRAPGGTYNEQFF. The CDR3 DNA is TGTGCCAGCAGAGCCCCAGGGGGGACCTACAATGAGCAGTTCTTC. Supplemented by reference TRBV2 and TRBJ2-1, the full variable domain reads EPEVTQTPSHQVTQMGQEVILRCVPISNHLYFYWYRQILGQKVEFLVSFYNNEISEKSEIFDDQFSVERPDGSNFTLKIRSTKLEDSAMYFCASRAPGGTYNEQFFGPGTRLTVL.